The sequence of this T cell receptor (beta chain) was determined in a study of control samples from healthy donors and cancer patients. The table came from immunoSEQ multiplex PCR; TCRdb's copy has only in-frame clones and leaves some out. The sample lists approximately 82,000 clones; over 85% were seen once. There are 14 residues in the CDR3. Germline-derived CDR1 and CDR2 are MNHEY and SMNVEV (reference sequence). Trimming took 6 bases from V and 1 from J, leaving 12 bases between them. The chain recombines TRBV27 with TRBJ1-1; D is undetermined. The sequence was collected from a middle-aged woman with lung cancer. Sequencing was done on a sample of PBMCs. CDR3 nucleotide sequence: TGTGCCAGCAGCGTGTCCCGGTCGAACACTGAAGCTTTCTTT. Its translation is CASSVSRSNTEAFF.